This TCR beta chain stems from a study of T cells in Graves' hyperthyroidism and ophthalmopathy. On this clonotype itself: What it binds is unknown.

Overall study findings and caveats: Ophthalmopathy stood apart from stable hyperthyroidism in a 13 V-J model. Most thyroid clonotypes that were expanded above 0.001 also turned up in blood.

Amplification yielded TCR beta CDR3 regions, with RNA transcripts as the source. The HTBI primer set was used in a first-round RT-PCR of the TCR CDR3. TCRdb reprocessed the multiplex PCR reads via MiXCR and lists one record per CDR3 protein. The table includes roughly 570,000 distinct CDR3 sequences, 46% detected once. Not enrolled were patients with uncontrolled infection, other autoimmune disease, pregnancy or lactation. The TCR was taken from a young woman with Graves' hyperthyroidism. The sample consisted of peripheral blood or thyroid tissue (not recorded which).

In nucleotides, the CDR3 is TGTGCCAGCAGCCCGGAGGGTACGAAAACAGTGCAGTATTTT. The encoded protein is CASSPEGTKTVQYF. V usage is TRBV7-3 and J usage is TRBJ2-3, with D maybe TRBD2 (6 bases). V lost 5 bases and J 11 bases, leaving 20 bases between the germline ends. The germline V gene encodes CDR1 SGHTA and CDR2 FQGTGA. The CDR3 has 14 amino acids.